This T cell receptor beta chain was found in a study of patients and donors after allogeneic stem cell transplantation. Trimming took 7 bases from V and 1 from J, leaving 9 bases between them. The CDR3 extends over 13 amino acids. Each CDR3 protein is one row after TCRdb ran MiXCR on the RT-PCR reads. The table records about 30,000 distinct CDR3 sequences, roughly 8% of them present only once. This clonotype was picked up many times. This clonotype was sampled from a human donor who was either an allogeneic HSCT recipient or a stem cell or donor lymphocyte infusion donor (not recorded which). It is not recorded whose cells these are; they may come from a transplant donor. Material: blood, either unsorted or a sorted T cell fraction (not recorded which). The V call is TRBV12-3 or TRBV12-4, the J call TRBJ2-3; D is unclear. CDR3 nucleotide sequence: TGTGCCAGCAATGGACCTGGCACAGATACGCAGTATTTT. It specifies CASNGPGTDTQYF.